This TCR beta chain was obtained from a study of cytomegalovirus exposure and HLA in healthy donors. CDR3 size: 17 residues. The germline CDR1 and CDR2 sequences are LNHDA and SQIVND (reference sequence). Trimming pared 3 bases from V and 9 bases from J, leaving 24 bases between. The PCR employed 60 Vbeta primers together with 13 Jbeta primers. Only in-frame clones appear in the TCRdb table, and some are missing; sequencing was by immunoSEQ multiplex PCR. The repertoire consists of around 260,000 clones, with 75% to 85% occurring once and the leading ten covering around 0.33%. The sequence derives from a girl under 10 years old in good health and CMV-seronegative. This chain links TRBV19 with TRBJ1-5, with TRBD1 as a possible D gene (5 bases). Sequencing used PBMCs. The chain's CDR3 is CASSMALSGVKNSPQHF. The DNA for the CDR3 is TGTGCCAGTAGTATGGCCCTTTCGGGGGTGAAGAATTCGCCCCAGCATTTT.